The 11 T cell receptor beta chains listed next were all sequenced from one sample in a study of human T cells and chemical hapten exposure (dated by TCRdb to the early 2020s). Total RNA was isolated from unfractionated whole blood collected in Tempus Blood RNA tubes. Library preparation attached unique molecular identifiers to individual cDNA molecules for quantitative, reproducible TCR counting. TCRdb itself trimmed the public reads at Q25 with fastp, ran MiXCR and retained productive beta chains. CDR3 protein duplicates are merged, each entry listing the most common genes and DNA. Present in this sample are about 120,000 distinct CDR3 sequences, 8% to 9.5% of which were seen just once. Together, the top ten hold roughly 1.5% of the sample. The source material was whole blood. Receptor source: a human donor in good health. Some clones in this sample may be carry-over from other donors' samples. Donor details come from another sample of the same person, matched by shared clones.

The sample holds a few counts of this clonotype. This chain connects TRBV19 to TRBJ1-2; no reliable D call. Germline values: CDR1 LNHDA, CDR2 SQIVND (reference sequence). The CDR3 is made up of 12 amino acids. Trimming took 6 bases from V and 4 from J, leaving 9 bases between them. As DNA, the CDR3 is TGTGCCAGTAGCGGGGTTATCTATGGCTACACCTTC. The encoded protein is CASSGVIYGYTF.

This clonotype was counted ten times or more. This chain uses TRBV29-1 with TRBJ1-4; D perhaps matches TRBD1 (6 bases). In germline, CDR1 is SQVTM, CDR2 ANQGSEA. The ends were cut back, 3 bases at V and 10 bases at J, with 15 bases in the middle. This CDR3 region has 13 residues. CDR3 DNA: TGCAGCGTTGAGATGGGGGCGAGGAGAAAACTGTTTTTT. Protein sequence: CSVEMGARRKLFF.

The sample holds a few counts of this clonotype. The gene calls are TRBV7-3 and TRBJ2-2; a possible D gene is TRBD2 (6 bases). The CDR3 extends over 14 amino acids. CDR1 SGHTA and CDR2 FQGTGA come from the germline V gene. V dropped 9 bases and J dropped 6 bases, with 17 bases sitting between them. The CDR3 loop reads CASGPGEWPGELFF. The CDR3 DNA reads TGTGCCAGTGGCCCGGGGGAGTGGCCCGGGGAGCTGTTTTTT.

The chain carries TRBV11-2 and TRBJ2-2; 12 bases are a match to TRBD1. V shed 10 bases, J shed 4 bases, and the junction held 7 bases outside the gene matches. This CDR3 comprises 15 residues. CDR1 is SGHAT, CDR2 FQNNGV, per germline. Written as DNA, the CDR3 is TGTGCCATCCCGAAGGGACAGGGGGCCACCGGGGAGCTGTTTTTT. Protein: CAIPKGQGATGELFF.

This clonotype was recorded at least ten times. The V and J genes are TRBV7-6 and TRBJ2-2; 7 bases are a match to TRBD2. This CDR3 has 16 amino acids. J was trimmed by 4 bases and V by 1 base; bases with no gene match: 6. CDR1 and CDR2 from the germline V gene are SGHVS and FNYEAQ. CDR3 in amino acids: CASSLVASGATGELFF. The CDR3 DNA follows: TGTGCCAGCAGCTTAGTCGCGAGCGGGGCCACCGGGGAGCTGTTTTTT.

This clonotype showed up just a few times. The chain carries TRBV5-4 and TRBJ2-7; 9 nucleotides agree with TRBD1. The junction had 14 bases not matched to a gene; V was cut back by 4 bases and J by 6 bases. Germline V CDR1 and CDR2: SGHNT, YYREEE (reference sequence). The CDR3 is 16 amino acids. The CDR3 bases are TGTGCCAGCAGCCCCCTACCGGGACAGGGCCCGCCCGAGCAGTACTTC. Protein sequence: CASSPLPGQGPPEQYF.

The genes are TRBV9 and TRBJ1-1; 10 bases line up with TRBD1. The CDR3 extends over 14 amino acids. The junction had 8 bases not matched to a gene; V was cut back by 4 bases and J by 8 bases. Germline CDR1 is SGDLS and CDR2 is YYNGEE. CDR3: CASSIGTGAAEAFF. Written as DNA, the CDR3 is TGTGCCAGCAGCATTGGGACAGGGGCCGCCGAAGCTTTCTTT.

This clonotype has a handful of counts. This sequence joins TRBV5-6 and TRBJ2-7; D ambiguous. Deletions cut 1 base from V and 1 base from J, with 21 bases between. The germline V gene has CDR1 SGHDT and CDR2 YYEEEE. This CDR3 has 18 amino acids. CDR3 sequence (DNA): TGTGCCAGCAGCTTGAGTTATCCCAGGCTCGCTCTTTCCTACGAGCAGTACTTC. It specifies CASSLSYPRLALSYEQYF.

The chain combines TRBV6-2 or TRBV6-3 with TRBJ1-5; TRBD1 matches at 10 bases. This CDR3 comprises 15 residues. Germline V gene data show CDR1 as MNHEY and CDR2 as SVGEGT. The ends lost 6 bases at V and 4 bases at J; junction bases unmatched: 6. CDR3 nucleotide sequence: TGTGCCAGCAGCCGCGGGACAGGGGTAAATCAGCCCCAGCATTTT. Its translation: CASSRGTGVNQPQHF.

The sample holds many counts of this clonotype. This chain links TRBV9 with TRBJ1-1, with unresolved D. From germline, CDR1 is SGDLS and CDR2 YYNGEE. CDR3 size: 15 residues. V gave up 4 bases and J gave up 0 bases, with 13 bases separating them. CDR3 coding DNA: TGTGCCAGCAGCCAAAACCCAGAATTGAACACTGAAGCTTTCTTT. Protein product: CASSQNPELNTEAFF.

In its sample, this clonotype was seen many times. V usage is TRBV20-1 and J usage is TRBJ1-5; perhaps TRBD1 as D (6 bases). The germline gives CDR1 DFQATT, CDR2 SNEGSKA (reference sequence). This CDR3 has 14 amino acids. Trimming removed 4 bases at V and 0 bases at J, with 10 bases between. The CDR3 bases are TGCAGTGCTATGGACAGTTATAGCAATCAGCCCCAGCATTTT. As protein: CSAMDSYSNQPQHF.